This TCR beta chain was recorded in a study of blood T cell repertoires in COVID-19. Assignment of participants to cohorts was predicated upon participant-reported clinical history. The CDR3 is 14 residues long. With 4 bases clipped from V and 5 bases from J, the junction kept 6 bases outside the gene matches. CDR1 is KGHDR, CDR2 SFDVKD, per germline. As handled by the study authors: For nucleated cells, counts were estimated from reference gene primer amplification. Method: immunoSEQ multiplex PCR; TCRdb's copy keeps in-frame clones and lacks some. The V and J calls and clone size were taken over from that table, and D and trimming were inferred from the DNA. The sample lists around 450,000 clones; around 90% were seen once.

This TCR came from a woman aged 18 to 35 who had recovered from COVID-19. This chain uses TRBV24-1 with TRBJ1-2, with 7 bases aligning to TRBD1. Sequenced sample: PBMCs or T cells enriched from blood (not recorded which). In DNA form, the CDR3 reads TGTGCCACCAGTGACCGAGGGACAGCTTATGGCTACACCTTC. It is translated as CATSDRGTAYGYTF.